Presented here are 14 T cell receptor beta chains from one specimen sequenced in a study of T cells in Graves' hyperthyroidism and ophthalmopathy. It was RNA transcripts that yielded the amplified TCR beta CDR3 regions. Carried out on the TCR CDR3, a first-round RT-PCR used the HTBI primer set. TCRdb reprocessed the multiplex PCR reads with MiXCR, giving one entry per CDR3 protein. The table records roughly 500,000 distinct CDR3 sequences, roughly 24% of them present only once. Sequences were obtained from blood. These receptors were taken from a woman aged 25 to 39 with Graves' ophthalmopathy.

The chain links TRBV12-3 or TRBV12-4 to TRBJ1-2; D gene ambiguous. CDR3 size: 16 residues. Trimming left V 6 bases short and J 5 bases short, with 22 bases between. For the CDR3, the DNA is TGTGCCAGCAGGAACGGATTTAGGGAGGAGGGATATGGCTACACCTTC. Translating gives CASRNGFREEGYGYTF.

This clonotype was detected ten times or more. The chain is built from TRBV27 and TRBJ2-2; D possibly matches TRBD1 or TRBD2 (5 bases each). Trimming left V 6 bases short and J 10 bases short, with 12 bases between. Per the germline V gene, CDR1 is MNHEY and CDR2 is SMNVEV (reference sequence). The CDR3 spans 12 residues. CDR3 coding DNA: TGTGCCAGCAGCCCTGGGACGTTGGAGCTGTTTTTT. Its protein product is CASSPGTLELFF.

This clonotype was found many times. The chain links TRBV30 to TRBJ1-5, with D tentatively TRBD1 (5 bases). Germline-derived CDR1 and CDR2 are GTSNPN and SVGIG (reference sequence). This CDR3 comprises 15 residues. The V and J ends lost 1 base and 0 bases respectively, with 10 bases between them. DNA for the CDR3: TGTGCCTGGAGTGGGGGGGAACATAGCAATCAGCCCCAGCATTTT. Translating it yields CAWSGGEHSNQPQHF.

To note about this clonotype: One junction end disagrees with the germline gene, perhaps due to a read error. This chain uses TRBV12-3 or TRBV12-4 with TRBJ2-7; D is ambiguous. The CDR3 runs to 13 residues. This chain's CDR3 is CASSPAFSYDQYF. The CDR3 coding sequence is TGTGCCAGCAGTCCAGCGTTCTCCTACGATCAGTACTTC.

CDR3 protein: CASTRQVGNTGELFF. CDR3 coding DNA: TGTGCCAGTACTAGACAGGTTGGAAACACCGGGGAGCTGTTTTTT. The rearrangement uses TRBV19 and TRBJ2-2; D perhaps matches TRBD1 (6 bases). In germline, CDR1 is LNHDA, CDR2 SQIVND (reference sequence). V was cut by 7 bases and J by 2 bases, with 14 bases left in between. The CDR3 totals 15 residues.

The table lists this clonotype with a few counts. Written as DNA, the CDR3 is TGTGCCAGCAGTCCCCCCCGCAACTCGGCAGCCTACGAGCAGTACTTC. This codes for CASSPPRNSAAYEQYF. The chain couples TRBV12-3 or TRBV12-4 to TRBJ2-7, with D unresolved. Trimming stripped 5 bases from V and 2 bases from J, with 19 bases between. The CDR3 totals 16 residues.

With regard to this clonotype: A read error is possible here, since a much larger clone lies one base away. This chain joins TRBV6-2 or TRBV6-3 and TRBJ1-1; D is unresolved. From germline, CDR1 is MNHEY and CDR2 SVGEGT. This CDR3 has 12 residues. The CDR3 DNA follows: TGTGCCGGCAGTTACGGGGAAACTGAAGCTTGCTTT. Translation gives CAGSYGETEACF.

In this sample, this clonotype turned up many times. J is TRBJ2-7 and V is TRBV6-2 or TRBV6-3; D unresolved. The CDR3 runs to 14 residues. Germline values: CDR1 MNHEY, CDR2 SVGEGT. The V end lost 0 bases, the J end lost 4 bases, and 10 bases lay between the germline ends. The DNA of the CDR3 is TGTGCCAGCAGTTACTCGATTTCGGTATACGAGCAGTACTTC. Translating gives CASSYSISVYEQYF.

This chain connects TRBV6-2 or TRBV6-3 to TRBJ1-1; D call uncertain. Between the trimmed V and J ends, which lost 6 bases and 1 base, there was a span of 9 bases. Germline CDR1 MNHEY, CDR2 SVGEGT. This CDR3 has 13 amino acids. CDR3 in amino acids: CASSSHTNTEAFF. CDR3 nucleotides: TGTGCCAGCAGCTCACACACGAACACTGAAGCTTTCTTT.

This clonotype was seen repeatedly, ten times or more. V is TRBV6-5 and J is TRBJ2-7, with D possibly matching TRBD2 (6 bases). CDR1 and CDR2 from the germline V gene are MNHEY and SVGAGI. The CDR3 loop spans 14 amino acids. V lost 2 bases to trimming and J lost 5 bases, with 13 bases between them. CDR3 protein: CASSYGSREDEQYF. The CDR3 DNA sequence: TGTGCCAGCAGTTACGGTTCCAGGGAGGACGAGCAGTACTTC.

The chain recombines TRBV7-2 with TRBJ1-1; 7 bases align to TRBD1. This CDR3 is built from 15 residues. Germline CDR1 and CDR2: SGHTA and FQGNSA. V shed 6 bases and J 6 bases; nucleotides not matched to a gene: 13. CDR3 nucleotide sequence: TGTGCCAGCAGGGATTGGGACAGAAGGGCCGCTGAAGCTTTCTTT. Its protein is CASRDWDRRAAEAFF. Looking up the rest from reference TRBV7-2 and TRBJ1-1 gives the full variable domain: GAGVSQSPSNKVTEKGKDVELRCDPISGHTALYWYRQSLGQGLEFLIYFQGNSAPDKSGLPSDRFSAERTGGSVSTLTIQRTQQEDSAVYLCASRDWDRRAAEAFFGQGTRLTVV.

V usage is TRBV12-3 or TRBV12-4 and J usage is TRBJ2-2, with TRBD1 identical over 7 bases. Unmatched junction bases numbered 7, after V lost 6 bases and J lost 0 bases. The CDR3 is 16 amino acids. Here the CDR3 DNA reads TGTGCCAGCAGAACCTTACAGGGGTCGAACACCGGGGAGCTGTTTTTT. This translates into CASRTLQGSNTGELFF.

This clonotype was recorded many times. The chain couples TRBV12-3 or TRBV12-4 to TRBJ2-7, with D perhaps being TRBD1 or TRBD2 (5 bases each). This CDR3 has 15 residues. V was cut by 6 bases and J by 2 bases, with 17 bases left in between. The CDR3 DNA follows: TGTGCCAGCAGCTTCACCCCAGGGAGTACCTACGAGCAGTACTTC. Encoded protein: CASSFTPGSTYEQYF.

The CDR3 here is CASSVQGPGGTEAFF. CDR3 nucleotide sequence: TGTGCCAGTAGTGTCCAAGGACCAGGTGGCACTGAAGCTTTCTTT. V usage is TRBV19 and J usage is TRBJ1-1, with unresolved D. Between the trimmed V and J ends, which lost 5 bases and 4 bases, there was a span of 17 bases. Germline-derived CDR1 and CDR2 are LNHDA and SQIVND (reference sequence). This CDR3 comprises 15 residues.